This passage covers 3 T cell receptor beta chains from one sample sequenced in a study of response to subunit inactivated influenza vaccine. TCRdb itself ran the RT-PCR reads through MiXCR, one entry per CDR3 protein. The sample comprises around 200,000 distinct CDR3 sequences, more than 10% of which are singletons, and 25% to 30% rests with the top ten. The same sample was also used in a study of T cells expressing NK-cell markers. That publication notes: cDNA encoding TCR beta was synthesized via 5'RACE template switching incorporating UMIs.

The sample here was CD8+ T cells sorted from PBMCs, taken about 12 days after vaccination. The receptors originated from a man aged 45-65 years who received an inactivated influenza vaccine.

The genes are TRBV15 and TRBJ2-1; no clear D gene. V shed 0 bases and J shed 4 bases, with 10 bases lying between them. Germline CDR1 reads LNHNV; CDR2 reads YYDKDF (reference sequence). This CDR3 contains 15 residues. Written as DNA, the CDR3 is TGTGCCACCAGCAGAGAGGTGCCTGATTACAATGAGCAGTTCTTC. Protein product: CATSREVPDYNEQFF.

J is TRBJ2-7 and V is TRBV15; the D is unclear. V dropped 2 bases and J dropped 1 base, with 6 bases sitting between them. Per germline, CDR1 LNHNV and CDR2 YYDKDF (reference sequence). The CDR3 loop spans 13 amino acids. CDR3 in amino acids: CATSRWSSYEQYF. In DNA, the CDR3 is TGTGCCACCAGCAGATGGTCGTCCTACGAGCAGTACTTC.

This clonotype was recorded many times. CDR3 residues: CASSMTESYEQYF. CDR3 DNA sequence: TGTGCCAGCAGCATGACAGAGTCCTACGAGCAGTACTTC. The rearrangement joins TRBV5-6 to TRBJ2-7, with a weak D call TRBD1 (5 bases). This CDR3 contains 13 residues. The germline CDR1 and CDR2 sequences are SGHDT and YYEEEE. Between the trimmed V and J ends, which lost 4 bases and 1 base, there was a span of 9 bases.